This TCR beta chain emerged from a study of blood T cell repertoires in COVID-19. Study background: There were acute and convalescent COVID-19 samples, and they came from the United States, Italy and Spain.

The CDR3 loop spans 14 amino acids. Trimming took 4 bases from V and 6 from J, leaving 14 bases between them. Germline loops: CDR1 SGHDT, CDR2 YYEEEE. In the source study's methods: The assay estimated nucleated cells by amplifying reference gene primers. Generated by immunoSEQ multiplex PCR, the TCRdb table keeps only in-frame clones and is missing some. Clone size and the V and J calls come from that table; the DNA yielded D and trimming. The top ten hold more than 35% of the sample, which has roughly 84,000 clones, roughly 80% seen once. Sequencing used peripheral blood. V and J are TRBV5-6 and TRBJ2-1; the D gene is possibly TRBD2 (7 bases). The receptor comes from a man aged 60-69 years with COVID-19, enrolled during active disease. DNA of the CDR3: TGTGCCAGCAGCCGGGCGCGGGGGCGCAATGAGCAGTTCTTC. It codes for CASSRARGRNEQFF.